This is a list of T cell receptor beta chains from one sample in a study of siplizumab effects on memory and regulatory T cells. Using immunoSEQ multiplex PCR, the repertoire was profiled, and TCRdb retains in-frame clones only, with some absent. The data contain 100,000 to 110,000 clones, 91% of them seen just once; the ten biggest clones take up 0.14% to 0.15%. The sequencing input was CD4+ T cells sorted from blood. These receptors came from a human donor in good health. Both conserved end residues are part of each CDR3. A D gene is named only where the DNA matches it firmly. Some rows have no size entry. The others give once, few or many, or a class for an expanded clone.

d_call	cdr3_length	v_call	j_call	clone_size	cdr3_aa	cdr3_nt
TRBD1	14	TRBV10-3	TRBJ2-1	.	CASLAGQGDNEQFF	TGTGCCAGTCTCGCGGGACAGGGTGACAATGAGCAGTTCTTC
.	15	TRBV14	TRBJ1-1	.	CASSQVRVMNTEAFF	TGTGCCAGCAGCCAAGTCCGCGTAATGAACACTGAAGCTTTCTTT
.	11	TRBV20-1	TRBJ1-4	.	CSAEVPEKLFF	TGCAGTGCTGAGGTCCCCGAAAAACTGTTTTTT
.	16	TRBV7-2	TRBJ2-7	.	CASSLDSGTYSYEQYF	TGTGCCAGCAGCTTAGATTCGGGGACCTACTCCTACGAGCAGTACTTC
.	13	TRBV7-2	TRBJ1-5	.	CASSSRGNQPQHF	TGTGCCAGCAGCTCCCGGGGAAATCAGCCCCAGCATTTT
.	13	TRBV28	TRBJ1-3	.	CASSPLSGNTIYF	TGTGCCAGCAGTCCACTCTCTGGAAACACCATATATTTT
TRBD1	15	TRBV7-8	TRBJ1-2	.	CASSLRTGEDYGYTF	TGTGCCAGCAGCCTGCGGACAGGGGAGGACTATGGCTACACCTTC
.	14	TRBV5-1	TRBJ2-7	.	CASSFYLGANEQYF	TGCGCCAGCAGCTTTTATTTAGGGGCGAACGAGCAGTACTTC
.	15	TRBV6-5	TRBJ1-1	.	CASRPPAGRYTEAFF	TGTGCCAGCAGACCCCCTGCGGGACGGTACACTGAAGCTTTCTTT
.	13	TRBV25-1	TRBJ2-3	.	CASSVQGTDTQYF	TGTGCCAGCAGTGTTCAGGGCACAGATACGCAGTATTTT
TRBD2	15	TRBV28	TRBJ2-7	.	CASSGAGGQSYEQYF	TGTGCCAGCAGTGGCGCGGGGGGTCAATCCTACGAGCAGTACTTC
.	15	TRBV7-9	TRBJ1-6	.	CASSLDSSYNSPLHF	TGTGCCAGCAGCTTAGACAGCTCCTATAATTCACCCCTCCACTTT
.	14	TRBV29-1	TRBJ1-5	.	CSVDLWNSNQPQHF	TGCAGCGTTGATCTGTGGAATAGCAATCAGCCCCAGCATTTT
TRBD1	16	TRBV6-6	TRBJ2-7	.	CASRNGQADSLPEQYF	TGTGCCAGCAGAAACGGACAGGCAGATTCCCTGCCCGAGCAGTACTTC
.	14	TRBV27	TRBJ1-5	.	CASSSYRSDQPQHF	TGTGCCAGCAGTTCCTACAGGAGTGATCAGCCCCAGCATTTT
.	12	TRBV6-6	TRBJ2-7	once	CASRPTGYEQYF	TGTGCCAGCAGACCCACAGGCTACGAGCAGTACTTC
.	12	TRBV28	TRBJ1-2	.	CASSFNSYGYTF	TGTGCCAGCAGTTTTAACAGCTATGGCTACACCTTC
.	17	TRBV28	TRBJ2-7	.	CASSLNPGSGGSYEQYF	TGTGCCAGCAGTTTAAACCCAGGGAGCGGTGGCTCCTACGAGCAGTACTTC
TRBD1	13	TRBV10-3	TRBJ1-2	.	CATTVGQGYGYTF	TGTGCCACCACGGTAGGACAGGGCTATGGCTACACCTTC
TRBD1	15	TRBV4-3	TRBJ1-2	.	CASSQDRGQAYGYTF	TGCGCCAGCAGCCAAGATAGGGGACAGGCTTATGGCTACACCTTC
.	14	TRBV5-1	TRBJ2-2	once	CASSPTTGSTELFF	TGCGCCAGCAGCCCCACGACAGGTTCTACGGAGCTGTTTTTT
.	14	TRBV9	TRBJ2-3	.	CASKHGGGPGTQYF	TGTGCCAGCAAGCACGGGGGCGGGCCCGGTACGCAGTATTTT
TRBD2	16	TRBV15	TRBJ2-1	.	CATSRDGLADYNEQFF	TGTGCCACCAGCAGAGACGGACTAGCGGACTACAATGAGCAGTTCTTC
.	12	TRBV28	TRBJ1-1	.	CASSQVGGKAFF	TGTGCCAGCAGCCAAGTAGGAGGAAAAGCTTTCTTT
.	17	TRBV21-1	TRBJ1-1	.	CASSKGAEGPRHTEAFF	TGTGCCAGCAGCAAAGGCGCGGAGGGTCCGCGGCACACTGAAGCTTTCTTT
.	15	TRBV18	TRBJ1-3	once	CASSPGAGPGNTIYF	TGTGCCAGCTCACCGGGGGCAGGGCCTGGAAACACCATATATTTT
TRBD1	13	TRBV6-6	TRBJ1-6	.	CASTGTGGSPLHF	TGTGCCAGCACTGGGACAGGGGGTTCACCCCTCCACTTT